This passage covers 5 T cell receptor beta chains from one sample sequenced in a study of T cell responses to AZD1222 COVID-19 vaccine. Libraries were prepared by immunoSEQ multiplex PCR; TCRdb keeps only in-frame clonotypes and omits some of them. The sample gives approximately 45,000 clones, about 91% of which show up once; around 25% is in the top ten. The sequencing used peripheral blood, collected 28 days after the second AZD1222 dose. Receptors were obtained from an adult who received the AZD1222 COVID-19 vaccine.

The J gene is TRBJ1-5, the V gene TRBV10-3; D gene ambiguous. With 2 bases removed from V and 7 bases from J, the gap between germline ends came to 6 bases. This CDR3 region has 12 residues. Germline loops: CDR1 ENHRY, CDR2 SYGVKD. The CDR3, as DNA: TGTGCCATCAGTGAGAGGGAACAGCCCCAGCATTTT. Translation: CAISEREQPQHF.

The chain is built from TRBV7-2 and TRBJ1-3; 7 nucleotides match TRBD1. The trim removed 5 bases at V and 0 bases at J, leaving 7 bases unmatched. CDR1 and CDR2 from the germline V gene are SGHTA and FQGNSA. CDR3 length equals 16 residues. The CDR3 nucleotides are TGTGCCAGCAGCCAGCGGGACAGCCGCTCTGGAAACACCATATATTTT. It specifies CASSQRDSRSGNTIYF.

The J gene is TRBJ2-1, the V gene TRBV5-1, with 13 positions matching TRBD2. This CDR3 region has 16 residues. Per germline, CDR1 SGHRS and CDR2 YFSETQ. V was clipped by 4 bases and J by 5 bases; unmatched bases: 6. The CDR3 reads CASSLLAGGRHNEQFF. In nucleotides, the CDR3 is TGCGCCAGCAGCCTACTAGCGGGAGGGAGACACAATGAGCAGTTCTTC.

This clone was counted a few times. V usage is TRBV4-2 and J usage is TRBJ1-1; D might be TRBD1 (6 bases). Per the germline V gene, CDR1 is LGHNA and CDR2 is YNFKEQ. The CDR3 covers 17 residues. Trimming took 2 bases from V and 4 from J, leaving 20 bases between them. The CDR3 nucleotides read TGTGCCAGCAGCCAACCCGGCAGGACAGAAGCTATCACTGAAGCTTTCTTT. Its protein is CASSQPGRTEAITEAFF.

The V call is TRBV6-6, the J call TRBJ1-1; TRBD1 agrees at 7 bases. Per germline, CDR1 MNHNY and CDR2 SVGAGI (reference sequence). The CDR3 sequence is 14 residues long. Trimming took 7 bases from V and 0 from J; bases not matched to a gene: 5. CDR3 in DNA: TGTGCCAGCAACGACAGGGACGTGAACACTGAAGCTTTCTTT. Translating gives CASNDRDVNTEAFF.